This TCR beta chain was sequenced during a study of STAT5B mutations in CD4+ large granular lymphocyte leukemia. Original handling: A productive frequency of 2.59 x 10-5 was the lowest detectable. Produced via immunoSEQ multiplex PCR; TCRdb's table is partial and in-frame only. That table furnishes V, J and clone size, whereas the DNA furnished D and trimming. The repertoire consists of about 29,000 clones, with over 70% occurring once and the leading ten covering around 0.98%. Buffy coats from healthy blood donors served as controls. This clone was detected only once. What it binds is unknown. Study-wide results and caveats: No patients shared main leukemic clonotypes, though about 26% appeared at low frequency elsewhere.

Sequencing was carried out using CD4+ T cells from blood buffy coats. This sequence originates from a human donor in good health.

The CDR3 coding sequence is TGTGCCAGCAGCTTAGACGGGGGCACAGATACGCAGTATTTT. Translation gives CASSLDGGTDTQYF. V gene TRBV7-2 combines with J gene TRBJ2-3; TRBD2 might be the D (5 bases). The CDR3 runs 14 residues. V shed 1 base and J shed 1 base, with 6 bases lying between them. CDR1 SGHTA and CDR2 FQGNSA come from the germline V gene.